The rows below give T cell receptor beta chains drawn from one sample of a study of blood T cell repertoires in COVID-19. Measured with immunoSEQ multiplex PCR; TCRdb has only the in-frame clones, and not every one. The sample contains around 300,000 clones, more than 80% of which appear only once. Sequencing was carried out using peripheral blood. These receptors were obtained from a woman in her 50s with COVID-19, enrolled during active disease. Both conserved end residues are part of each CDR3. A D gene is named only where the DNA matches it firmly. Size is stated for part of the rows, as once, few or many counts, or as a class when the clone is expanded.

V gene	D gene	J gene	clone size	CDR3 DNA	CDR3 protein
TRBV18	NA	TRBJ2-5	NA	TGTGCCAGCTCACCATTCCAGGGACAAGAGACCCAGTACTTC	CASSPFQGQETQYF
TRBV9	TRBD1	TRBJ2-7	NA	TGTGCCAGCAGCGAGAGGGGACAGGGTGCAGCCTCCTACGAGCAGTACTTC	CASSERGQGAASYEQYF
TRBV7-2	TRBD2	TRBJ2-1	many	TGTGCCAGCAGCTTCGGACTAGCGGGAGTCAATGAGCAGTTCTTC	CASSFGLAGVNEQFF
TRBV7-8	TRBD1	TRBJ2-7	NA	TGTGCCAGCAGCTTAGGTACCGGGACAGAGCCCTACGAGCAGTACTTC	CASSLGTGTEPYEQYF
TRBV28	TRBD1	TRBJ2-1	NA	TGTGCCAGCAGTACGGGACAGGGATGGAATGAGCAGTTCTTC	CASSTGQGWNEQFF
TRBV15	NA	TRBJ1-1	NA	TGTGCCACTTCCCAGGCTCAGAACACTGAAGCTTTCTTT	CATSQAQNTEAFF
TRBV19	TRBD2	TRBJ2-3	NA	TGTGCCAGTAGAAGGGAGAAGATAGCGGGTAAGGCAGATACGCAGTATTTT	CASRREKIAGKADTQYF
TRBV5-1	TRBD1	TRBJ2-5	NA	TGCGCCAGCAGCTTGGAGCAGGGGGCAGAGACCCAGTACTTC	CASSLEQGAETQYF
TRBV10-2	NA	TRBJ1-1	NA	TGCGCCAGCAGGTACAGGGTGGACACTGAAGCTTTCTTT	CASRYRVDTEAFF
TRBV14	TRBD1	TRBJ2-4	once	TGTGCCAGCAGCCCTACACCAGGGGGCTCATTTGACATTCAGTACTTC	CASSPTPGGSFDIQYF